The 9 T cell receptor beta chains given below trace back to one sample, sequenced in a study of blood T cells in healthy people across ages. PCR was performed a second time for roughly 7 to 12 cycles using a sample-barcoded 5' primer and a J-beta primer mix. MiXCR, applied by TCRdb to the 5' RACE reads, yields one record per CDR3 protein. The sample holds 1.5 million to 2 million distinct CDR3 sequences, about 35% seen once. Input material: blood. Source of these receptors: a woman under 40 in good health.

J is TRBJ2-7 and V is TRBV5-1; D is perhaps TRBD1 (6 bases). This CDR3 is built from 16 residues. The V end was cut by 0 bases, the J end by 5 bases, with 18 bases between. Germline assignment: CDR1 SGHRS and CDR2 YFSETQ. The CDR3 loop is CASSLDGRTVGNEQYF. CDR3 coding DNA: TGCGCCAGCAGCTTGGATGGGCGGACAGTTGGAAACGAGCAGTACTTC.

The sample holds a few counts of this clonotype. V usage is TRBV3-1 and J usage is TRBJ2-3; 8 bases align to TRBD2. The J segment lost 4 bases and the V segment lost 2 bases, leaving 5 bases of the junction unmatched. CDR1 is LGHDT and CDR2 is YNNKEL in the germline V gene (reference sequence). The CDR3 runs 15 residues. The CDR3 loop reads CASSQKRGIPDTQYF. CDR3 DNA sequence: TGTGCCAGCAGCCAAAAGCGGGGGATCCCAGATACGCAGTATTTT.

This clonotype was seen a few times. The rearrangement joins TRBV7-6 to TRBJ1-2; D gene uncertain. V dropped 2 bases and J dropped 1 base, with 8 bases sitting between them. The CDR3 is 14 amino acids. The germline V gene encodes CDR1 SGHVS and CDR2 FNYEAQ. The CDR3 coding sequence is TGTGCCAGCAGCTTACTTCCTGGTAACTATGGCTACACCTTC. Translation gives CASSLLPGNYGYTF.

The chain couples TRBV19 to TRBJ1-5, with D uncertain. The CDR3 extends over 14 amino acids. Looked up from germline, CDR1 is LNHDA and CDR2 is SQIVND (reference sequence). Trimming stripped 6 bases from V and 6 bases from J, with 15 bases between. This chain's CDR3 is CASRFDPEGQPQHF. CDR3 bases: TGTGCCAGTAGGTTCGACCCGGAGGGTCAGCCCCAGCATTTT.

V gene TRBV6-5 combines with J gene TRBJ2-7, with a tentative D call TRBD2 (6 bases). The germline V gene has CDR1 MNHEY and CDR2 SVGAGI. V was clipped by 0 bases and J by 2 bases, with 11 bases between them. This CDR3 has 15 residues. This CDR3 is CASSYSRGSTYEQYF. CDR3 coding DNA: TGTGCCAGCAGTTACTCCCGGGGGAGCACCTACGAGCAGTACTTC.

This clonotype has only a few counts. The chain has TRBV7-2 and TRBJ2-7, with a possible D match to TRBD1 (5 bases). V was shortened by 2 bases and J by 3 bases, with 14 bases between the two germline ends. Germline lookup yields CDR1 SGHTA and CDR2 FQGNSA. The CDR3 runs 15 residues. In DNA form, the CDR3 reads TGTGCCAGCAGCTTATCGACAGCTACCTTCTACGAGCAGTACTTC. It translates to CASSLSTATFYEQYF.

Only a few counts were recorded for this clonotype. CDR3 nucleotides: TGCAGTGCTTCGGGAAGAAACACTCAAGAGACCCAGTACTTC. Translation: CSASGRNTQETQYF. The chain has TRBV20-1 and TRBJ2-5; D is perhaps TRBD2 (5 bases). The CDR3 has 14 amino acids. The germline CDR1 and CDR2 sequences are DFQATT and SNEGSKA (reference sequence). V lost 5 bases to trimming and J lost 2 bases, with 15 bases between them.

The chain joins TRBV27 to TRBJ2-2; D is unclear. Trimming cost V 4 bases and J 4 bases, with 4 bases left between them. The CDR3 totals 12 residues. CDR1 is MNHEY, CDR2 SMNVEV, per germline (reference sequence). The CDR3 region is CASSWATGELFF. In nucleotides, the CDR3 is TGTGCCAGCAGTTGGGCCACCGGGGAGCTGTTTTTT.

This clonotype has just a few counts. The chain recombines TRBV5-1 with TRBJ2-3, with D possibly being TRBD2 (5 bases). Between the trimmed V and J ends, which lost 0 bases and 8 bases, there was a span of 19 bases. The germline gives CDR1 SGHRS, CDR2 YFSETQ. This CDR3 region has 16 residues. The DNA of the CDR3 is TGCGCCAGCAGCTTGGATCCAGCGGCCAAGGGTGGTACGCAGTATTTT. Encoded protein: CASSLDPAAKGGTQYF.